This is a list of T cell receptor beta chains from one sample in a study of Ad26.COV2.S vaccination and SARS-CoV-2 variants. Profiled with immunoSEQ multiplex PCR; TCRdb holds only in-frame clones, not every one. This sample carries roughly 400,000 clones, roughly 90% of them seen once, and the ten largest clones take about 1.6%. The sample consisted of peripheral blood, taken in a trial of Ad26.COV2.S vaccine versus placebo. All receptors derive from a person between 18 and 60 years old who received the Ad26.COV2.S COVID-19 vaccine or a placebo. Both conserved end residues are trimmed from each CDR3. Only part of the rows carry a size: once, few, many, or a class if the clone is expanded.

CDR3 protein: ASSLGQGAIFGGYT; V gene: TRBV7-6; J gene: TRBJ1-2; clone size: -
CDR3 protein: ASSLPGGGNQPQH; V gene: TRBV18; J gene: TRBJ1-5; clone size: -
CDR3 protein: ASSLSGTGAIGYGYT; V gene: TRBV7-9; J gene: TRBJ1-2; clone size: -
CDR3 protein: ASRSQGASLEEKLF; V gene: TRBV7-9; J gene: TRBJ1-4; clone size: -
CDR3 protein: ASSLVTSGGHETQY; V gene: TRBV7-9; J gene: TRBJ2-5; clone size: -
CDR3 protein: ASSPGAGAVFQETQY; V gene: TRBV9; J gene: TRBJ2-5; clone size: -
CDR3 protein: ASSLQGVSYNEQF; V gene: TRBV27; J gene: TRBJ2-1; clone size: -
CDR3 protein: ASSTRTAGNTIY; V gene: TRBV19; J gene: TRBJ1-3; clone size: -
CDR3 protein: ASSRQVHNEQF; V gene: TRBV5-5; J gene: TRBJ2-1; clone size: -
CDR3 protein: ASSLTGGRDGYT; V gene: TRBV3-1/TRBV3-2; J gene: TRBJ1-2; clone size: -
CDR3 protein: ASSLWGAGTGELF; V gene: TRBV27; J gene: TRBJ2-2; clone size: once
CDR3 protein: ASSPARDVANQPQH; V gene: TRBV18; J gene: TRBJ1-5; clone size: -
CDR3 protein: ASSAGAGNMGNSPLH; V gene: TRBV7-9; J gene: TRBJ1-6; clone size: -
CDR3 protein: ASSPGPQFNQPQH; V gene: TRBV19; J gene: TRBJ1-5; clone size: -
CDR3 protein: ASSPVGGVETQY; V gene: TRBV27; J gene: TRBJ2-5; clone size: -
CDR3 protein: ASSQYDGQETQY; V gene: TRBV7-2; J gene: TRBJ2-5; clone size: -
CDR3 protein: ASSQDNIIRGRVGYGYT; V gene: TRBV3-1/TRBV3-2; J gene: TRBJ1-2; clone size: -